This TCR beta chain is drawn from a study of blood T cell repertoires in COVID-19. Study-level background: T cells, B-cell-depleted T cells, or PBMCs supplied cDNA or gDNA.

The CDR3 sequence is 17 residues long. Germline assignment: CDR1 SGHRS and CDR2 YFSETQ. The J segment lost 2 bases and the V segment lost 3 bases, leaving 6 bases of the junction unmatched. This clone was counted between two and nine times. Produced via immunoSEQ multiplex PCR; TCRdb's table is partial and in-frame only. The sample shows around 68,000 clones, around 80% of them seen only once. The sequence came from a woman in her forties or fifties with acute or convalescent COVID-19. This chain joins TRBV5-1 and TRBJ2-1; 12 bases line up with TRBD2. Sequenced input: peripheral blood. The CDR3 DNA follows: TGCGCCAGCAGCTCTGCTCTAGCGGGGGGGCCCTACAATGAGCAGTTCTTC. This gives the protein CASSSALAGGPYNEQFF. Based on the CDR3 plus reference TRBV5-1 and TRBJ2-1, the full variable domain is KAGVTQTPRYLIKTRGQQVTLSCSPISGHRSVSWYQQTPGQGLQFLFEYFSETQRNKGNFPGRFSGRQFSNSRSEMNVSTLELGDSALYLCASSSALAGGPYNEQFFGPGTRLTVL.